What follows are 13 T cell receptor beta chains derived from one specimen sequenced in a study of shared clonotypes between healthy human individuals. Produced via immunoSEQ multiplex PCR; TCRdb's table is partial and in-frame only. Seen here are roughly 2.5 million clones, 85% to 95% observed once, and the top ten hold roughly 0.14%. The sequencing input was naive CD4+ T cells sorted from blood. Subset: CD45RA+ positively selected. These TCRs come from a man between 18 and 29 years old in good health.

V and J are TRBV7-2 and TRBJ2-3; 7 positions agree with TRBD2. The trim removed 1 base at V and 0 bases at J, leaving 7 bases unmatched. This CDR3 has 17 amino acids. Germline V CDR1 and CDR2: SGHTA, FQGNSA. CDR3: CASSLESTSASTDTQYF. The DNA of the CDR3 is TGTGCCAGCAGCTTAGAGTCTACTAGCGCTAGCACAGATACGCAGTATTTT.

The chain recombines TRBV5-1 with TRBJ2-5; D perhaps matches TRBD2 (6 bases). This CDR3 has 18 amino acids. Germline-derived CDR1 and CDR2 are SGHRS and YFSETQ. The V end lost 0 bases, the J end lost 4 bases, and 22 bases lay between the germline ends. For the CDR3, the DNA is TGCGCCAGCAGCTTGGATGGCAGGGTGGCAGGAGGGGTAGAGACCCAGTACTTC. Its translation is CASSLDGRVAGGVETQYF.

The chain uses TRBV6-5 and TRBJ2-7; D is unclear. Trimming shortened V by 6 bases and J by 2 bases, and 5 bases separated the two germline ends. This CDR3 comprises 11 residues. Germline CDR1 is MNHEY and CDR2 is SVGAGI. For the CDR3, the DNA is TGTGCCAGCAGCCCAACCTACGAGCAGTACTTC. Protein product: CASSPTYEQYF.

The rearrangement uses TRBV4-1 and TRBJ1-6; no clear D. The V and J ends lost 1 base and 4 bases respectively, with 11 bases between them. The CDR3 loop spans 16 amino acids. CDR1 and CDR2 (germline): MGHRA, YSYEKL. The CDR3 region is CASSQGATSYNSPLHF. CDR3 DNA: TGCGCCAGCAGCCAAGGAGCCACATCTTATAATTCACCCCTCCACTTT.

The genes are TRBV10-3 and TRBJ2-7, with D perhaps assigned TRBD1 or TRBD2 (6 bases each). The germline gives CDR1 ENHRY, CDR2 SYGVKD. This CDR3 contains 14 residues. V dropped 3 bases and J dropped 6 bases, with 15 bases sitting between them. The CDR3 loop reads CAISEGGGNGEQYF. The CDR3 region has the DNA TGTGCCATCAGTGAAGGAGGGGGGAACGGCGAGCAGTACTTC.

The chain couples TRBV10-3 to TRBJ2-5, with 10 bases matching TRBD2. This CDR3 region has 17 residues. With V trimmed by 3 bases and J by 0 bases, 7 bases remained unmatched. CDR1 ENHRY and CDR2 SYGVKD come from the germline V gene. The CDR3 is CAISDGLAGVDQETQYF. DNA of the CDR3: TGTGCCATCAGTGATGGCCTAGCGGGAGTCGACCAAGAGACCCAGTACTTC.

This chain uses TRBV7-9 with TRBJ2-5; 8 bases agree with TRBD2. Germline CDR1 and CDR2: SEHNR and FQNEAQ (reference sequence). The trim removed 3 bases at V and 1 base at J, leaving 10 bases unmatched. This CDR3 has 17 residues. Written as DNA, the CDR3 is TGTGCCAGCAGCTTGGGGTCTGGCGGGAGGCCCCAAGAGACCCAGTACTTC. It codes for CASSLGSGGRPQETQYF.

CDR3 protein: CASSLATYRNTEAFF. The CDR3 DNA sequence: TGCGCCAGCAGCTTGGCTACGTATCGGAACACTGAAGCTTTCTTT. The chain employs TRBV5-1 and TRBJ1-1; D gene unclear. Trimming removed 0 bases from V and 1 base from J, with 10 bases in between. The CDR3 totals 15 residues. Germline V gene data show CDR1 as SGHRS and CDR2 as YFSETQ.

To note about this clone: This specimen includes other DNA sequences encoding the same CDR3. The chain uses TRBV19 and TRBJ2-5; 9 bases match TRBD2. The CDR3 runs 14 residues. Germline loops: CDR1 LNHDA, CDR2 SQIVND (reference sequence). V was pared by 4 bases and J by 5 bases, with 5 bases of the junction left unmatched. CDR3 region: CASSTSGAGETQYF. The CDR3 bases are TGTGCCAGTAGTACTAGCGGGGCCGGGGAGACCCAGTACTTC.

The chain carries TRBV5-1 and TRBJ2-5; the D gene is possibly TRBD2 (5 bases). This CDR3 region has 15 residues. Trimming shortened V by 0 bases and J by 4 bases, and 13 bases separated the two germline ends. Germline V CDR1 and CDR2: SGHRS, YFSETQ. CDR3 amino acids: CASSLEAVARETQYF. CDR3 sequence (DNA): TGCGCCAGCAGCTTGGAAGCGGTGGCTAGAGAGACCCAGTACTTC.

This chain uses TRBV28 with TRBJ1-1; 7 positions agree with TRBD1. Losses at the gene ends were 1 base for V and 0 bases for J; bases not matched to a gene: 5. The CDR3 is made up of 16 amino acids. Germline-derived CDR1 and CDR2 are MDHEN and SYDVKM. The CDR3 spells CASSLLGQNMNTEAFF. DNA for the CDR3: TGTGCCAGCAGTTTATTGGGACAGAACATGAACACTGAAGCTTTCTTT.

V usage is TRBV29-1 and J usage is TRBJ1-2; 7 bases are shared with TRBD1. Germline V CDR1 and CDR2: SQVTM, ANQGSEA. The CDR3 sequence is 14 residues long. CDR3 DNA sequence: TGCACCGCGAACGGGGGGACAGATGAACTTGGCTACACCTTC. This encodes CTANGGTDELGYTF.

V and J are TRBV9 and TRBJ2-7; the match to TRBD1 covers 9 bases. With 2 bases clipped from V and 5 bases from J, the junction kept 5 bases outside the gene matches. The CDR3 runs 14 residues. From germline, CDR1 is SGDLS and CDR2 YYNGEE. This chain's CDR3 is CASSVGTGWNEQYF. The CDR3 DNA sequence: TGTGCCAGCAGCGTCGGGACAGGGTGGAACGAGCAGTACTTC.